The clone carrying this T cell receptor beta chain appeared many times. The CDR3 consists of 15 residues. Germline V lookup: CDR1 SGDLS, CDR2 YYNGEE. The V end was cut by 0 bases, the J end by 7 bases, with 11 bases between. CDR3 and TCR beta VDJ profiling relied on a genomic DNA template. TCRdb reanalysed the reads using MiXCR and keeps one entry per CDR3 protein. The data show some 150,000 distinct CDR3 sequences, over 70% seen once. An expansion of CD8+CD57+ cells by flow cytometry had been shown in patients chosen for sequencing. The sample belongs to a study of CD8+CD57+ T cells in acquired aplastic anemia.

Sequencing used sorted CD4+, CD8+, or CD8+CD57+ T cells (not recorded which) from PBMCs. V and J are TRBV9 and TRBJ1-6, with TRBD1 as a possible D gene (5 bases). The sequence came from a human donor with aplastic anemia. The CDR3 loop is CASSVEGAENSPLHF. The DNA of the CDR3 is TGTGCCAGCAGCGTAGAAGGGGCGGAGAATTCACCCCTCCACTTT.